This passage covers 27 T cell receptor beta chains from one sample sequenced in a study of T cell changes during pregnancy in multiple sclerosis. Assay used: immunoSEQ multiplex PCR; TCRdb lists only in-frame clones, some missing. The table lists just under 65,000 clones, 90% of them singletons. This sample comprised peripheral blood, obtained in the second trimester of pregnancy. The receptors stem from a female donor in good health, enrolled as a control in a pregnancy study.

This rearrangement joins TRBV18 to TRBJ1-2; 7 bases agree with TRBD1. The V gene's germline CDR1 is KGHSH and CDR2 LQKENI. CDR3 length: 12 residues. J was trimmed by 6 bases and V by 6 bases; bases with no gene match: 4. The CDR3 nucleotides read TGTGCCAGCTCCCAAGGGACAGATGGCTACACCTTC. Its translation: CASSQGTDGYTF.

V usage is TRBV9 and J usage is TRBJ2-1; 8 nucleotides match TRBD2. Looked up from germline, CDR1 is SGDLS and CDR2 is YYNGEE. This CDR3 has 17 residues. V lost 0 bases, J lost 6 bases, and 11 bases stayed unmatched. As DNA, the CDR3 is TGTGCCAGCAGCGTAGAAGTCGGGCTAGCGGGCTTCAATGAGCAGTTCTTC. Its protein product is CASSVEVGLAGFNEQFF.

The rearrangement links TRBV6-6 to TRBJ2-7, with D possibly matching TRBD2 (5 bases). The CDR3 has 14 residues. The ends were cut back, 2 bases at V and 5 bases at J, with 13 bases in the middle. Looked up from germline, CDR1 is MNHNY and CDR2 is SVGAGI (reference sequence). CDR3 bases: TGTGCCAGCAGTTACCAAGGTAGCGAGGACGAGCAGTACTTC. It encodes CASSYQGSEDEQYF.

This chain's CDR3 is CASYDTGRNQPQHF. Written as DNA, the CDR3 is TGTGCCAGTTACGACACAGGGAGAAATCAGCCCCAGCATTTT. This sequence joins TRBV19 and TRBJ1-5; D is possibly TRBD1 (6 bases). Deletions cut 8 bases from V and 4 bases from J, with 15 bases between. The CDR3 is 14 amino acids. The germline CDR1 and CDR2 sequences are LNHDA and SQIVND (reference sequence).

This chain links TRBV28 with TRBJ1-2; a possible D gene is TRBD1 (5 bases). The V gene's germline CDR1 is MDHEN and CDR2 SYDVKM. The CDR3 extends over 15 amino acids. V lost 2 bases to trimming and J lost 4 bases, with 14 bases between them. The CDR3 here is CASSLETVLVYGYTF. In DNA, the CDR3 is TGTGCCAGCAGTTTAGAGACAGTCCTTGTCTATGGCTACACCTTC.

This clone was counted once. V is TRBV6-5 and J is TRBJ1-2; 7 nucleotides align to TRBD1. Germline values: CDR1 MNHEY, CDR2 SVGAGI. CDR3 size: 12 residues. Trimming took 6 bases from V and 8 from J; bases not matched to a gene: 6. CDR3 sequence (DNA): TGTGCCAGCAGAGAGGGGGCGGGAGGCTACACCTTC. Translating it yields CASREGAGGYTF.

The gene calls are TRBV5-4 and TRBJ2-2; no clear D gene. Deletions cut 1 base from V and 6 bases from J, with 7 bases between. Germline loops: CDR1 SGHNT, CDR2 YYREEE (reference sequence). The CDR3 sequence is 13 residues long. CDR3 DNA: TGTGCCAGCAGCTTGCCAGGCGCCGGGGAGCTGTTTTTT. Translated, it gives CASSLPGAGELFF.

V and J are TRBV15 and TRBJ2-7, with 11 nucleotides matching TRBD2. The CDR3 covers 17 residues. CDR1 is LNHNV and CDR2 is YYDKDF in the germline V gene (reference sequence). Trimming cost V 0 bases and J 2 bases; bases outside gene matches: 6. The CDR3 is CATSRDIGTSGAYEQYF. CDR3 nucleotides: TGTGCCACCAGCAGAGATATAGGGACTAGCGGCGCCTACGAGCAGTACTTC.

The chain couples TRBV27 to TRBJ2-2, with D possibly being TRBD2 (5 bases). The CDR3 has 13 amino acids. The germline V gene encodes CDR1 MNHEY and CDR2 SMNVEV (reference sequence). Trimming stripped 5 bases from V and 5 bases from J, with 9 bases between. This CDR3 reads CASSPWETGELFF. The CDR3 nucleotides are TGTGCCAGCAGTCCCTGGGAGACCGGGGAGCTGTTTTTT.

This CDR3 reads CASSRIEGRYEQYF. The CDR3 bases are TGTGCCAGTAGTAGGATCGAGGGTCGGTACGAGCAGTACTTC. The rearrangement joins TRBV19 to TRBJ2-7, with D perhaps matching TRBD2 (5 bases). CDR1 and CDR2 from the germline V gene are LNHDA and SQIVND (reference sequence). The V end was cut by 4 bases, the J end by 4 bases, with 14 bases between. This CDR3 is 14 amino acids long.

This chain connects TRBV10-1 to TRBJ1-4; TRBD1 agrees at 7 bases. CDR1 is WNHNN, CDR2 SYGVQD, per germline (reference sequence). After removal of 5 bases from V and 6 bases from J, the junction contained 3 bases not matched to a gene. There are 13 residues in the CDR3. CDR3 in amino acids: CASSSGQDEKLFF. In nucleotides, the CDR3 is TGCGCCAGCAGTAGTGGACAGGATGAAAAACTGTTTTTT.

This clone came up once. The chain couples TRBV11-3 to TRBJ2-5; D gene ambiguous. This CDR3 comprises 13 residues. V lost 5 bases to trimming and J lost 1 base, with 8 bases between them. CDR1 and CDR2 from the germline V gene are SGHNT and YENEEA. In DNA form, the CDR3 reads TGTGCCAGCAGCCAGCGACCCCAAGAGACCCAGTACTTC. Protein product: CASSQRPQETQYF. Based on the CDR3 plus reference TRBV11-3 and TRBJ2-5, the full variable domain is EAGVVQSPRYKIIEKKQPVAFWCNPISGHNTLYWYLQNLGQGPELLIRYENEEAVDDSQLPKDRFSAERLKGVDSTLKIQPAELGDSAVYLCASSQRPQETQYFGPGTRLLVL.

V is TRBV6-1 and J is TRBJ2-7; TRBD1 matches at 11 bases. There are 15 residues in the CDR3. CDR1 is MNHNS and CDR2 is SASEGT in the germline V gene. V lost 5 bases and J lost 7; bases outside the gene matches: 10. CDR3 in DNA: TGTGCCAGCAGTAAAGGGACAGGGGGTGGGACGGAGCAGTACTTC. It translates to CASSKGTGGGTEQYF.

The chain joins TRBV28 to TRBJ2-7, with 9 bases aligning to TRBD2. V was pared by 8 bases and J by 2 bases, with 4 bases of the junction left unmatched. The CDR3 is made up of 13 amino acids. From germline, CDR1 is MDHEN and CDR2 SYDVKM. CDR3 coding DNA: TGTGCCAGCCGGGCGGGAGGGCCCTACGAGCAGTACTTC. Its protein product is CASRAGGPYEQYF.

The chain couples TRBV2 to TRBJ1-5, with no clear D. The CDR3 is 14 amino acids. The V end lost 7 bases, the J end lost 2 bases, and 12 bases lay between the germline ends. CDR1 and CDR2 from the germline V gene are SNHLY and FYNNEI. The CDR3 is CASTRSKGNQPQHF. CDR3 in DNA: TGTGCCAGCACAAGGAGTAAGGGCAATCAGCCCCAGCATTTT.

This rearrangement joins TRBV9 to TRBJ2-3, with TRBD2 matching over 10 bases. This CDR3 contains 18 residues. Germline lookup yields CDR1 SGDLS and CDR2 YYNGEE. V gave up 0 bases and J gave up 2 bases; unmatched junction bases: 9. The CDR3 sequence is CASSVATGLAVYTDTQYF. The CDR3 DNA follows: TGTGCCAGCAGCGTAGCTACAGGACTAGCGGTTTACACAGATACGCAGTATTTT.

The rearrangement joins TRBV27 to TRBJ2-1; D not resolved. The CDR3 is 14 amino acids. The V gene lost 4 bases and the J gene lost 8 bases, with 15 bases spanning the gap. Germline CDR1 is MNHEY and CDR2 is SMNVEV (reference sequence). Here the CDR3 DNA reads TGTGCCAGCAGTTCCTACAACCCTAGTGATGAGCAGTTCTTC. This encodes CASSSYNPSDEQFF.

The rearrangement links TRBV5-1 to TRBJ2-3; TRBD1 aligns across 7 bases. Germline values: CDR1 SGHRS, CDR2 YFSETQ. The V and J ends lost 2 bases and 6 bases, in that order; junction bases with no gene match: 3. The CDR3 runs 13 residues. CDR3 sequence (DNA): TGCGCCAGCAGCTTAGGGGGCGCGGATACGCAGTATTTT. Protein: CASSLGGADTQYF. Drawing the rest from reference TRBV5-1 and TRBJ2-3, the complete variable domain is KAGVTQTPRYLIKTRGQQVTLSCSPISGHRSVSWYQQTPGQGLQFLFEYFSETQRNKGNFPGRFSGRQFSNSRSEMNVSTLELGDSALYLCASSLGGADTQYFGPGTRLTVL.

This clone was seen just once. The genes are TRBV28 and TRBJ2-7; perhaps TRBD2 as D (5 bases). Germline CDR1 is MDHEN and CDR2 is SYDVKM. V lost 5 bases to trimming and J lost 4 bases, with 12 bases between them. The CDR3 spans 13 residues. The CDR3 region is CASSGPGIYEQYF. CDR3 coding DNA: TGTGCCAGCAGTGGTCCGGGAATTTACGAGCAGTACTTC.

The chain employs TRBV2 and TRBJ2-2; 9 nucleotides agree with TRBD2. J was trimmed by 6 bases and V by 4 bases; bases with no gene match: 6. CDR1 and CDR2 from the germline V gene are SNHLY and FYNNEI. The CDR3 runs to 15 residues. The CDR3, as DNA: TGTGCCAGCAGTGCAGCGGGAGGTCCCCCCGGGGAGCTGTTTTTT. Translating gives CASSAAGGPPGELFF.

The chain carries TRBV10-3 and TRBJ2-7; possibly TRBD2 for D (5 bases). This CDR3 spans 17 amino acids. The germline V gene has CDR1 ENHRY and CDR2 SYGVKD. Trimming stripped 4 bases from V and 3 bases from J, with 22 bases between. The chain's CDR3 is CAISGPRGKQSDYEQYF. CDR3 DNA sequence: TGTGCCATCAGTGGGCCCCGGGGAAAACAGTCAGACTACGAGCAGTACTTC.

This clone was seen just once. The rearrangement links TRBV6-1 to TRBJ2-7, with 8 positions matching TRBD2. Germline V gives CDR1 MNHNS, CDR2 SASEGT. J gave up 3 bases and V 8 bases, and 6 bases lay outside the gene matches. The CDR3 totals 13 residues. The CDR3 reads CASRGGLVYEQYF. For the CDR3, the DNA is TGTGCCAGCCGGGGGGGACTTGTCTACGAGCAGTACTTC.

The rearrangement joins TRBV4-1 to TRBJ2-6, with D tentatively TRBD1 (6 bases). Per the germline V gene, CDR1 is MGHRA and CDR2 is YSYEKL. V gave up 1 base and J gave up 0 bases, with 10 bases separating them. The CDR3 consists of 17 residues. CDR3 loop: CASSQADSSSGANVLTF. CDR3 in DNA: TGCGCCAGCAGCCAAGCGGACAGCAGCTCTGGGGCCAACGTCCTGACTTTC.

This chain links TRBV4-1 with TRBJ1-1, with TRBD1 identical over 7 bases. The CDR3 sequence is 14 residues long. The germline V gene has CDR1 MGHRA and CDR2 YSYEKL. The junction had 3 bases not matched to a gene; V was cut back by 4 bases and J by 1 base. CDR3 sequence: CASSPGTANTEAFF. In DNA form, the CDR3 reads TGCGCCAGCAGCCCCGGGACAGCGAACACTGAAGCTTTCTTT.

The chain combines TRBV7-2 with TRBJ2-7; tentative D call: TRBD1 (6 bases). The V gene lost 3 bases and the J gene lost 3 bases, with 15 bases spanning the gap. This CDR3 is built from 15 residues. CDR1 and CDR2 from the germline V gene are SGHTA and FQGNSA. The CDR3 region is CASSLVSGQSYEQYF. CDR3 nucleotide sequence: TGTGCCAGCAGCTTGGTTTCAGGACAGAGCTACGAGCAGTACTTC.

The chain carries TRBV7-2 and TRBJ1-1, with 7 positions matching TRBD1. Germline-derived CDR1 and CDR2 are SGHTA and FQGNSA. The CDR3 spans 16 residues. Trimming cost V 5 bases and J 5 bases; bases outside gene matches: 14. The CDR3 DNA sequence: TGTGCCAGCAGCAAAGGGATGAGACAGGGACCTACTGAAGCTTTCTTT. It translates to CASSKGMRQGPTEAFF.

Points on this clone: Distinct nucleotide sequences in the sample also encode this CDR3. The V gene is TRBV9, the J gene TRBJ2-7; 10 nucleotides align to TRBD1. V shed 0 bases and J 3 bases; nucleotides not matched to a gene: 0. The V gene's germline CDR1 is SGDLS and CDR2 YYNGEE. This CDR3 is built from 14 residues. Written as DNA, the CDR3 is TGTGCCAGCAGCGTAGGGGACAGGGGCTACGAGCAGTACTTC. It is translated as CASSVGDRGYEQYF.